The entry below describes one T cell receptor beta chain. This record belongs to a study of cytomegalovirus exposure and HLA in healthy donors. The CDR3 is 16 amino acids. J gave up 2 bases and V 4 bases, and 11 bases lay outside the gene matches. From germline, CDR1 is SGHTS and CDR2 YDEGEE. The PCR used 60 Vbeta and 13 Jbeta primers. Libraries were prepared by immunoSEQ multiplex PCR; TCRdb keeps only in-frame clonotypes and omits some of them. Of around 150,000 clones listed, around 76% are singletons. Specimen: PBMCs. The rearrangement uses TRBV5-8 and TRBJ2-7, with 8 bases lining up with TRBD1. The clonotype was recovered from a female donor in good health and CMV-seronegative. The CDR3 is CASSRIGQGRPYEQYF. CDR3 sequence (DNA): TGTGCCAGCAGCCGCATAGGACAGGGCAGACCCTACGAGCAGTACTTC.